This T cell receptor beta chain was identified in a study of blood T cell repertoires in COVID-19. Study information: Samples of COVID-19 (acute and convalescent) were obtained from the United States, Italy and Spain. Nucleic acid was either cDNA or gDNA, and it came from T cells, B-cell-depleted T cells, or PBMCs.

CDR1 is SNHLY, CDR2 FYNNEI, per germline. V was pared by 6 bases and J by 4 bases, with 6 bases of the junction left unmatched. There are 15 residues in the CDR3. Repertoires were generated with immunoSEQ multiplex PCR, while TCRdb's copy carries only in-frame clones and drops some. The sample has 120,000 or so clones; approximately 90% are singletons. This TCR was sampled from a human donor in a cohort sampled during active COVID-19. V is TRBV2 and J is TRBJ1-6, with TRBD1 matching 7 bases. Material for sequencing was peripheral blood. The CDR3 nucleotides read TGTGCCAGCAGGGGGGACAGCCTTTATAATTCACCCCTCCACTTT. Translation: CASRGDSLYNSPLHF.